This record looks at one T cell receptor (beta chain) sequence and its context. Measured with immunoSEQ multiplex PCR; TCRdb has only the in-frame clones, and not every one. Of approximately 63,000 clones listed, 85% to 90% are singletons. The data stem from a study of T cells in localized non-small cell lung cancer. The germline V and J ends were trimmed by 5 bases and 4 bases, with 8 bases remaining between them. The CDR3 length is 12 residues. Germline V gene sequence: CDR1 SEHNR, CDR2 FQNEAQ (reference sequence). The sequences come from peripheral blood, collected before any cancer treatment. This TCR was sampled from a man aged 40 to 69 with stage I squamous cell lung carcinoma. V usage is TRBV7-9 and J usage is TRBJ2-5; D call uncertain. CDR3 residues: CASSALGETQYF. DNA of the CDR3: TGTGCCAGCAGCGCCTTAGGAGAGACCCAGTACTTC.